The present T cell receptor (beta chain) was sequenced within a study of sequential checkpoint blockade in melanoma. Repertoires were generated with immunoSEQ multiplex PCR, while TCRdb's copy carries only in-frame clones and drops some. The sample yields roughly 16,000 clones, approximately 80% seen once. The treatment is: randomized to nivolumab then ipilimumab (arm A) or the reverse (arm B). Germline-derived CDR1 and CDR2 are WSHSY and SAAADI. The CDR3 is made up of 16 amino acids. Unmatched junction bases numbered 8, after V lost 8 bases and J lost 0 bases. There are a few counts of this clone. The chain couples TRBV10-2 to TRBJ1-1; 11 positions match TRBD1. The TCR originated in a human donor with melanoma. Sequenced material: CD8+ T cells sorted from blood (inferred from file names), taken from a patient given nivolumab and ipilimumab in sequence. CDR3 in amino acids: CASQGGDRGLNTEAFF. For the CDR3, the DNA is TGCGCCAGCCAGGGAGGGGACAGGGGGTTGAACACTGAAGCTTTCTTT.